The TCR beta chain described here comes from a study of cytomegalovirus exposure and HLA in healthy donors. Study background: HLA-typed donors were the source of 82 million or so unique TCRs, which an early data release held.

Remarks on this clone: This sample includes further DNA sequences coding for the same CDR3.

13 Jbeta primers and 60 Vbeta primers were used for the PCR. Study processing details: Later reanalysis found 80 million or so unique TCR beta chains, 10 million to 14 million of them shared. The assay was immunoSEQ multiplex PCR, and TCRdb's table has in-frame clones only and misses some. V and J calls and clone size come straight from that table; D and trimming were deduced from the DNA. The sample has about 110,000 clones; around two thirds are singletons. This receptor was obtained from a man aged 30-40 years in good health and CMV-seropositive. The sequencing input was PBMCs.

The CDR3 DNA sequence: TGTGCCAGTGGACTAGCGTACACAGATACGCAGTATTTT. Translating gives CASGLAYTDTQYF. J is TRBJ2-3 and V is TRBV19; 9 bases agree with TRBD2. The length of the CDR3 is 13 residues. Germline V gives CDR1 LNHDA, CDR2 SQIVND (reference sequence). V was clipped by 8 bases and J by 2 bases; unmatched bases: 2.